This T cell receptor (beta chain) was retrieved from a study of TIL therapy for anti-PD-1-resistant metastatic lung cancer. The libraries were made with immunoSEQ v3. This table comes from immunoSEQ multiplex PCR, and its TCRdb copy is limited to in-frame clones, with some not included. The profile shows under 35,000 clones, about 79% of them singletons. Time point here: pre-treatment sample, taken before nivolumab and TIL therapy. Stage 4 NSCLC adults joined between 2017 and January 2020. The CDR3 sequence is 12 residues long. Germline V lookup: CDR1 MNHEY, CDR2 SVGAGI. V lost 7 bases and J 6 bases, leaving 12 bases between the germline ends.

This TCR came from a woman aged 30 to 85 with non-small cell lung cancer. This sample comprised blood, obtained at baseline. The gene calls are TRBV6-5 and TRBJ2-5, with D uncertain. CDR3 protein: CASISGEKTQYF. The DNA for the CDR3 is TGTGCCAGCATATCTGGCGAGAAGACCCAGTACTTC.